The T cell receptor beta chain under discussion was sequenced for a study of cytomegalovirus exposure and HLA in healthy donors. Study-level results: Later analysis revealed greater clonal expansion in HLA-associated TCR beta chains than in equally common others. In a later analysis, at a false discovery rate of 0.05, 15,000 to 20,000 TCR beta sequences matched HLA alleles. Most TCR sequences were uncommon, yet certain public TCRs appeared in many donors. Researchers reported in a later analysis that a missense DCLRE1C variant was tied to TCR beta V- and J-gene trimming.

The PCR employed 60 Vbeta primers together with 13 Jbeta primers. Profiling relied on immunoSEQ multiplex PCR, and the TCRdb table lists in-frame clones only, not all of them. This sample has 110,000 or so clones, with under 85% found just once. Note on this clone: Its antigen is not known.

The clonotype originates from a middle-aged man in good health and CMV-seropositive. Material: PBMCs.

The CDR3 spells CASSYSTERGEQYF. The CDR3 DNA is TGTGCCAGCAGTTACTCTACGGAAAGGGGCGAGCAGTACTTC. The chain recombines TRBV6-5 with TRBJ2-7; possibly TRBD1 for D (5 bases). The V end lost 0 bases, the J end lost 6 bases, and 12 bases lay between the germline ends. This CDR3 is built from 14 residues. Germline V gives CDR1 MNHEY, CDR2 SVGAGI.